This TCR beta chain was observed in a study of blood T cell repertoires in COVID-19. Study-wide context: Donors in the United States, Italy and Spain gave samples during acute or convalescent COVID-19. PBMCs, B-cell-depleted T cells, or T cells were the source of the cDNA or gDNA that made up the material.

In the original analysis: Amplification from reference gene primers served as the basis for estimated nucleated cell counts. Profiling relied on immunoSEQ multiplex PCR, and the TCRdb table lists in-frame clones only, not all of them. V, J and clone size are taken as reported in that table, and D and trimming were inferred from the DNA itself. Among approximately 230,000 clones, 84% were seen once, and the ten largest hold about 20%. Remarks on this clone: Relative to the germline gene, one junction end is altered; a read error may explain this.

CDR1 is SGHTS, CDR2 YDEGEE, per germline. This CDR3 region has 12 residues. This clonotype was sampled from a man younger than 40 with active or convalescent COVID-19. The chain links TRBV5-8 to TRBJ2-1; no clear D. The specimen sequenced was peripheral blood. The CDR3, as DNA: TGTGCCAGCAGCCTACTACTCACCCGTACGGTCTTC. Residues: CASSLLLTRTVF.